The 14 T cell receptor beta chains in this list originate from one sample, sequenced in a study of blood T cell repertoires in COVID-19. Repertoires were generated with immunoSEQ multiplex PCR, while TCRdb's copy carries only in-frame clones and drops some. The sample includes about 490,000 clones, over 75% of them seen just once. Sequenced: peripheral blood. The receptors were gathered from a human donor in a cohort sampled during active COVID-19.

The chain links TRBV5-8 to TRBJ1-1; a weak D match, TRBD1 (5 bases). V was shortened by 4 bases and J by 1 base, with 8 bases between the two germline ends. Germline loops: CDR1 SGHTS, CDR2 YDEGEE. The CDR3 runs to 13 residues. CDR3 coding DNA: TGTGCCAGCAGCGCTGACAGGAACACTGAAGCTTTCTTT. Translation: CASSADRNTEAFF.

V and J are TRBV28 and TRBJ1-3; TRBD1 might be the D (6 bases). Germline values: CDR1 MDHEN, CDR2 SYDVKM. This CDR3 is 14 amino acids long. Between the trimmed V and J ends, which lost 7 bases and 2 bases, there was a span of 12 bases. CDR3 coding DNA: TGTGCCAGCATGGGACAAAGTCCTGGAAACACCATATATTTT. Its translation is CASMGQSPGNTIYF. Full variable domain (missing parts from reference TRBV28 and TRBJ1-3): DVKVTQSSRYLVKRTGEKVFLECVQDMDHENMFWYRQDPGLGLRLIYFSYDVKMKEKGDIPEGYSVSREKKERFSLILESASTNQTSMYLCASMGQSPGNTIYFGEGSWLTVV.

Comments on this clone: The sample carries other DNA sequences with the same CDR3. The chain carries TRBV12-3 or TRBV12-4 and TRBJ1-1; D is unclear. With 5 bases removed from V and 3 bases from J, the gap between germline ends came to 10 bases. The CDR3 has 13 residues. The CDR3 region has the DNA TGTGCCAGCAGTCCGACTCGACACACTGAAGCTTTCTTT. It codes for CASSPTRHTEAFF.

The CDR3 DNA reads as TGTGCCAGCGGACTGACAGGGCACTATGGCTACACCTTC. Translating it yields CASGLTGHYGYTF. The gene calls are TRBV28 and TRBJ1-2, with 7 bases that match TRBD1. V lost 8 bases, J lost 3 bases, and 6 bases stayed unmatched. Germline assignment: CDR1 MDHEN and CDR2 SYDVKM. This CDR3 is built from 13 residues.

In its sample, this clone was seen a few times. The chain employs TRBV15 and TRBJ2-7, with D maybe TRBD2 (6 bases). This CDR3 has 15 amino acids. CDR1 is LNHNV and CDR2 is YYDKDF in the germline V gene (reference sequence). With 1 base removed from V and 4 bases from J, the gap between germline ends came to 14 bases. The chain's CDR3 is CATSRAPGVGYEQYF. The CDR3 bases are TGTGCCACCAGCAGAGCCCCGGGGGTTGGATACGAGCAGTACTTC.

V usage is TRBV25-1 and J usage is TRBJ2-7, with no clear D. The V gene's germline CDR1 is MGHDK and CDR2 SYGVNS. Trimming stripped 1 base from V and 3 bases from J, with 4 bases between. The CDR3 totals 12 residues. The CDR3 sequence is CASSEFHYEQYF. The CDR3 DNA reads as TGTGCCAGCAGTGAATTTCACTACGAGCAGTACTTC.

This rearrangement joins TRBV4-2 to TRBJ1-4, with D perhaps matching TRBD1 (6 bases). V lost 0 bases to trimming and J lost 7 bases, with 18 bases between them. This CDR3 comprises 17 residues. Germline assignment: CDR1 LGHNA and CDR2 YNFKEQ. DNA of the CDR3: TGTGCCAGCAGCCAAGAATTACAGGGTGTGGTCGGTGAAAAACTGTTTTTT. As protein: CASSQELQGVVGEKLFF.

This chain joins TRBV7-3 and TRBJ2-2, with a possible D match to TRBD2 (6 bases). This CDR3 comprises 15 residues. V shed 2 bases and J shed 3 bases, with 10 bases lying between them. Germline values: CDR1 SGHTA, CDR2 FQGTGA. In DNA form, the CDR3 reads TGTGCCAGCAGCTTACAAGGGAGGCACACCGGGGAGCTGTTTTTT. Translation: CASSLQGRHTGELFF.

This chain joins TRBV3-1 (or the pseudogene TRBV3-2) and TRBJ2-7; 10 bases are a match to TRBD1. This CDR3 is built from 16 residues. Germline V gene lookup returns CDR1 LGHDT and CDR2 YNNKEL (reference sequence). V shed 4 bases and J 2 bases; nucleotides not matched to a gene: 8. The CDR3 nucleotides are TGTGCCAGCAGCCGAGACAGGACAGGGGGGACCTACGAGCAGTACTTC. Its translation is CASSRDRTGGTYEQYF.

This chain uses TRBV19 with TRBJ2-2, with TRBD2 matching 13 bases. The germline V gene has CDR1 LNHDA and CDR2 SQIVND (reference sequence). CDR3 length equals 17 residues. V was clipped by 5 bases and J by 4 bases; unmatched bases: 7. The CDR3 loop is CASSSRTSGSSTGELFF. Here the CDR3 DNA reads TGTGCCAGTAGTTCAAGGACTAGCGGGAGCAGCACCGGGGAGCTGTTTTTT.

The chain carries TRBV7-2 and TRBJ2-1, with no clear D. Deletions cut 1 base from V and 8 bases from J, with 15 bases between. CDR3 length: 15 amino acids. CDR1 is SGHTA and CDR2 is FQGNSA in the germline V gene. In nucleotides, the CDR3 is TGTGCCAGCAGCTTAGTGGTGACAAGTGTCGATGAGCAGTTCTTC. It encodes CASSLVVTSVDEQFF.

The rearrangement uses TRBV7-3 and TRBJ2-7; the match to TRBD2 covers 7 bases. J gave up 5 bases and V 5 bases, and 6 bases lay outside the gene matches. From germline, CDR1 is SGHTA and CDR2 FQGTGA. This CDR3 is 13 amino acids long. This chain's CDR3 is CASSRTRRDEQYF. The CDR3 DNA reads as TGTGCCAGCAGCAGGACTAGACGCGACGAGCAGTACTTC.

The CDR3 spells CASSSLTGGRTEAFF. CDR3 in DNA: TGTGCCAGCAGTTCCTTGACAGGGGGCCGTACTGAAGCTTTCTTT. The V and J genes are TRBV28 and TRBJ1-1; the match to TRBD1 covers 10 bases. The CDR3 has 15 amino acids. The germline gives CDR1 MDHEN, CDR2 SYDVKM. With 4 bases clipped from V and 5 bases from J, the junction kept 7 bases outside the gene matches.

The chain recombines TRBV25-1 with TRBJ2-3, with TRBD2 as a possible D gene (6 bases). The CDR3 extends over 15 amino acids. Germline CDR1 and CDR2: MGHDK and SYGVNS. Trimming cost V 0 bases and J 4 bases, with 11 bases left between them. CDR3 sequence: CASSEYGRGPDTQYF. For the CDR3, the DNA is TGTGCCAGCAGTGAATATGGGCGGGGACCAGATACGCAGTATTTT.